The 30 T cell receptor beta chains in this list originate from one sample, sequenced in a study of blood T cell repertoires in COVID-19. Repertoires were generated with immunoSEQ multiplex PCR, while TCRdb's copy carries only in-frame clones and drops some. This sample has approximately 180,000 clones, with more than 75% found just once. Sample: peripheral blood. The receptors come from a middle-aged man with active or convalescent COVID-19.

The V gene is TRBV28, the J gene TRBJ1-3; D uncertain. The CDR3 covers 15 residues. Trimming removed 6 bases from V and 0 bases from J, with 12 bases in between. CDR1 and CDR2 (germline): MDHEN, SYDVKM. The DNA for the CDR3 is TGTGCCAGCAGCGAAATCCGGGACTCTGGAAACACCATATATTTT. It encodes CASSEIRDSGNTIYF.

The chain uses TRBV6-1 and TRBJ2-3, with TRBD2 matching 10 bases. The CDR3 covers 16 residues. V trimming: 2 bases; J trimming: 2 bases; junction bases outside the gene matches: 4. Looked up from germline, CDR1 is MNHNS and CDR2 is SASEGT. CDR3 loop: CASSERAGGPTDTQYF. The CDR3 coding sequence is TGTGCCAGCAGTGAACGAGCGGGGGGGCCCACAGATACGCAGTATTTT.

The chain employs TRBV11-2 and TRBJ2-7; 9 bases align to TRBD2. This CDR3 has 16 residues. J was trimmed by 5 bases and V by 1 base; bases with no gene match: 9. The germline CDR1 and CDR2 sequences are SGHAT and FQNNGV. In nucleotides, the CDR3 is TGTGCCAGCAGCTTAGGAGGTAGCGGGAGACTCAACGAGCAGTACTTC. Residues: CASSLGGSGRLNEQYF.

This clone was seen a few times. The V call is TRBV5-1, the J call TRBJ2-7; D is ambiguous. The CDR3 consists of 14 residues. Trimming removed 2 bases at V and 5 bases at J, with 14 bases between. The germline gives CDR1 SGHRS, CDR2 YFSETQ. The CDR3: CASSFPRLEDEQYF. The CDR3 region has the DNA TGCGCCAGCAGCTTTCCCAGGCTCGAAGACGAGCAGTACTTC.

J is TRBJ1-6 and V is TRBV19, with TRBD1 matching 7 bases. V lost 2 bases and J lost 3; bases outside the gene matches: 4. CDR3 length equals 16 residues. The germline V gene has CDR1 LNHDA and CDR2 SQIVND (reference sequence). The CDR3 region is CASSILQGGYNSPLHF. The CDR3 coding sequence is TGTGCCAGTAGTATATTGCAGGGGGGCTATAATTCACCCCTCCACTTT.

This chain joins TRBV27 and TRBJ2-3; D is possibly TRBD2 (5 bases). Per the germline V gene, CDR1 is MNHEY and CDR2 is SMNVEV (reference sequence). The CDR3 has 13 residues. The V end lost 2 bases, the J end lost 2 bases, and 5 bases lay between the germline ends. The CDR3 sequence is CASSLGLTDTQYF. The CDR3 nucleotides are TGTGCCAGCAGTTTAGGACTCACAGATACGCAGTATTTT.

The chain links TRBV7-9 to TRBJ1-4; 7 bases map to TRBD1. The CDR3 is made up of 15 amino acids. Trimming cost V 5 bases and J 3 bases; bases outside gene matches: 6. CDR1 SEHNR and CDR2 FQNEAQ come from the germline V gene (reference sequence). The CDR3 region has the DNA TGTGCCAGCAGCCCAGAGGGACAGTCTAATGAAAAACTGTTTTTT. Amino acid sequence: CASSPEGQSNEKLFF.

This chain uses TRBV19 with TRBJ1-2, with a weak D call TRBD1 (6 bases). Trimming removed 6 bases at V and 2 bases at J, with 13 bases between. The CDR3 is 14 residues long. CDR1 and CDR2 (germline): LNHDA, SQIVND (reference sequence). CDR3 coding DNA: TGTGCCAGTAGCGCAGGGGTTTTGAACTATGGCTACACCTTC. It is translated as CASSAGVLNYGYTF.

The chain has TRBV5-1 and TRBJ2-3; no clear D gene. The CDR3 is 17 amino acids. V lost 0 bases to trimming and J lost 2 bases, with 16 bases between them. In germline, CDR1 is SGHRS, CDR2 YFSETQ. Written as DNA, the CDR3 is TGCGCCAGCAGCTTGGTTCGGCAGACACCCGACACAGATACGCAGTATTTT. It is translated as CASSLVRQTPDTDTQYF.

V gene TRBV5-6 combines with J gene TRBJ1-6; TRBD1 matches at 9 bases. CDR1 is SGHDT and CDR2 is YYEEEE in the germline V gene. This CDR3 contains 15 residues. The trim removed 4 bases at V and 5 bases at J, leaving 4 bases unmatched. CDR3 sequence reads: CASSGRTGDNSPLHF. CDR3 in DNA: TGTGCCAGCAGCGGGAGGACAGGGGATAATTCACCCCTCCACTTT.

The chain has TRBV7-2 and TRBJ1-3; 9 nucleotides line up with TRBD1. This CDR3 has 18 amino acids. Germline lookup yields CDR1 SGHTA and CDR2 FQGNSA. The J segment lost 3 bases and the V segment lost 3 bases, leaving 12 bases of the junction unmatched. This CDR3 reads CASSLAPATGGFGNTIYF. The CDR3 DNA reads TGTGCCAGCAGCTTGGCCCCGGCGACAGGGGGTTTTGGAAACACCATATATTTT.

The DNA for the CDR3 is TGTGCCAGCAGTTTAACCAGGGCGCTCTACGAGCAGTACTTC. Its translation: CASSLTRALYEQYF. V is TRBV6-5 and J is TRBJ2-7; D perhaps matches TRBD1 (5 bases). The V and J ends lost 4 bases and 3 bases respectively, with 13 bases between them. The germline gives CDR1 MNHEY, CDR2 SVGAGI. This CDR3 spans 14 amino acids.

This chain uses TRBV2 with TRBJ2-4; 7 bases align to TRBD2. The trim removed 0 bases at V and 6 bases at J, leaving 11 bases unmatched. Per the germline V gene, CDR1 is SNHLY and CDR2 is FYNNEI. The CDR3 has 17 residues. For the CDR3, the DNA is TGTGCCAGCAGTGAAGCGTTGACTAGCCGAAACTCAAACATTCAGTACTTC. The encoded protein is CASSEALTSRNSNIQYF.

The V gene is TRBV14, the J gene TRBJ2-7; 8 nucleotides agree with TRBD2. CDR1 SGHDN and CDR2 FVKESK come from the germline V gene. The length of the CDR3 is 14 residues. The V and J ends lost 4 bases and 2 bases, in that order; junction bases with no gene match: 4. In DNA, the CDR3 is TGTGCCAGCAGCCTTAGCGGGATAGCCTACGAGCAGTACTTC. Encoded protein: CASSLSGIAYEQYF.

The V gene is TRBV29-1, the J gene TRBJ1-6, with 10 bases lining up with TRBD1. Losses at the gene ends were 5 bases for V and 5 bases for J; bases not matched to a gene: 3. Per the germline V gene, CDR1 is SQVTM and CDR2 is ANQGSEA. The CDR3 extends over 14 amino acids. The CDR3 DNA reads TGCAGCGTTAGGACAGGGGGTAATAATTCACCCCTCCACTTT. It specifies CSVRTGGNNSPLHF.

The chain combines TRBV28 with TRBJ1-1, with D possibly matching TRBD1 (5 bases). The CDR3 has 13 residues. Germline loops: CDR1 MDHEN, CDR2 SYDVKM. V dropped 3 bases and J dropped 11 bases, with 16 bases sitting between them. The CDR3, as DNA: TGTGCCAGCAGTTTTCGAGGGACTCAGGAGGCTTTCTTT. This translates into CASSFRGTQEAFF.

This clone was counted once. CDR3 nucleotide sequence: TGTGCCAGCAGCCCTTCGGCAGGGGTTGGTGGGGAGCTGTTTTTT. It codes for CASSPSAGVGGELFF. This chain connects TRBV7-9 to TRBJ2-2; TRBD1 might be the D (6 bases). The CDR3 has 15 amino acids. Trimming shortened V by 5 bases and J by 8 bases, and 18 bases separated the two germline ends. Germline assignment: CDR1 SEHNR and CDR2 FQNEAQ (reference sequence).

The chain uses TRBV27 and TRBJ1-1; D is uncertain. The V and J ends lost 4 bases and 1 base respectively, with 10 bases between them. Germline CDR1 is MNHEY and CDR2 is SMNVEV (reference sequence). The CDR3 extends over 14 amino acids. The CDR3: CASSWGGRNTEAFF. The CDR3 DNA sequence: TGTGCCAGCAGTTGGGGAGGGCGGAACACTGAAGCTTTCTTT.

A word on this clone: This specimen includes other DNA sequences encoding the same CDR3. The rearrangement links TRBV5-1 to TRBJ2-7; D is possibly TRBD1 (6 bases). V was trimmed by 2 bases and J by 0 bases, leaving 9 bases between them. This CDR3 region has 14 residues. Germline V gives CDR1 SGHRS, CDR2 YFSETQ. In DNA form, the CDR3 reads TGCGCCAGCAGCTTATTGGACAGCTCCTACGAGCAGTACTTC. Translation: CASSLLDSSYEQYF.

Here the CDR3 reads CASRNTRSTEAFF. The CDR3 coding sequence is TGTGCCAGCAGAAATACGAGGAGCACTGAAGCTTTCTTT. The chain recombines TRBV2 with TRBJ1-1; D is uncertain. V was pared by 6 bases and J by 4 bases, with 12 bases between. Germline V lookup: CDR1 SNHLY, CDR2 FYNNEI. There are 13 residues in the CDR3.

CDR3 amino acids: CASSPQSGVHTF. The CDR3 nucleotides are TGTGCCAGCAGCCCCCAGAGCGGGGTACACACCTTC. The genes are TRBV7-6 and TRBJ1-2; no reliable D call. The CDR3 is 12 amino acids. V was cut by 5 bases and J by 12 bases, with 16 bases left in between. Germline V gene sequence: CDR1 SGHVS, CDR2 FNYEAQ.

The J gene is TRBJ2-7, the V gene TRBV2; 9 nucleotides line up with TRBD2. J was trimmed by 4 bases and V by 6 bases; bases with no gene match: 10. The CDR3 loop spans 15 amino acids. CDR1 SNHLY and CDR2 FYNNEI come from the germline V gene. CDR3 sequence reads: CASRPVGGGAYEQYF. The DNA for the CDR3 is TGTGCCAGCAGGCCCGTAGGCGGGGGGGCTTACGAGCAGTACTTC. Full variable domain (outside the CDR3, taken from reference TRBV2 and TRBJ2-7): EPEVTQTPSHQVTQMGQEVILRCVPISNHLYFYWYRQILGQKVEFLVSFYNNEISEKSEIFDDQFSVERPDGSNFTLKIRSTKLEDSAMYFCASRPVGGGAYEQYFGPGTRLTVT.

Only a few counts were recorded for this clone. The V and J genes are TRBV28 and TRBJ2-3; 9 nucleotides match TRBD2. This CDR3 is 17 amino acids long. The germline V gene has CDR1 MDHEN and CDR2 SYDVKM. Germline trimming cut 5 bases from V and 8 bases from J; bases unmatched to any gene: 17. The CDR3 nucleotides read TGTGCCAGCAGTGCCCCGTGGCCAGCGGGAGGCTCCAGTACGCAGTATTTT. Translated, it gives CASSAPWPAGGSSTQYF.

As DNA, the CDR3 is TGTGCCAGCAGACCCGCCCCAGTGACTAGCGGAGGCTCCTACGAGCAGTACTTC. It codes for CASRPAPVTSGGSYEQYF. The chain links TRBV27 to TRBJ2-7, with 9 bases matching TRBD2. Germline V gene data show CDR1 as MNHEY and CDR2 as SMNVEV (reference sequence). V lost 6 bases to trimming and J lost 0 bases; unmatched junction nucleotides: 15. This CDR3 has 18 amino acids.

The chain recombines TRBV24-1 with TRBJ2-2; the D gene is possibly TRBD1 (5 bases). The CDR3 runs 15 residues. Trimming removed 5 bases from V and 1 base from J, with 10 bases in between. Germline V gene sequence: CDR1 KGHDR, CDR2 SFDVKD. The CDR3: CATSGPTGNTGELFF. The CDR3 coding sequence is TGTGCCACCAGTGGACCTACAGGGAACACCGGGGAGCTGTTTTTT.

This clone was recorded once. The chain recombines TRBV5-5 with TRBJ1-1, with a possible D match to TRBD1 (6 bases). V was cut by 4 bases and J by 1 base, with 11 bases left in between. The CDR3 consists of 14 residues. CDR1 is SGHKS, CDR2 YYEKEE, per germline (reference sequence). The CDR3 bases are TGTGCCAGCAGCAGGGCAGGGGAGAACACTGAAGCTTTCTTT. Protein product: CASSRAGENTEAFF.

The chain is built from TRBV7-9 and TRBJ2-5; D may be TRBD2 (6 bases). The CDR3 is 15 residues long. CDR1 and CDR2 from the germline V gene are SEHNR and FQNEAQ (reference sequence). Trimming took 1 base from V and 1 from J, leaving 10 bases between them. The CDR3 spells CASSLGAGFQETQYF. The CDR3 nucleotides read TGTGCCAGCAGCTTAGGAGCGGGTTTCCAAGAGACCCAGTACTTC.

The chain carries TRBV27 and TRBJ1-3; D uncertain. CDR1 is MNHEY, CDR2 SMNVEV, per germline (reference sequence). Trimming stripped 5 bases from V and 9 bases from J, with 11 bases between. The CDR3 has 12 amino acids. The CDR3 nucleotides are TGTGCCAGCAGTCCCGCCCGGGGCACCATATATTTT. This encodes CASSPARGTIYF.

The gene calls are TRBV2 and TRBJ1-6; no firm D call. CDR1 is SNHLY, CDR2 FYNNEI, per germline. The CDR3 sequence is 15 residues long. With 4 bases removed from V and 6 bases from J, the gap between germline ends came to 13 bases. As DNA, the CDR3 is TGTGCCAGCAGTGTTTACGGGTTTGGTAATTCACCCCTCCACTTT. Residues: CASSVYGFGNSPLHF.

The chain links TRBV19 to TRBJ1-2; a possible D gene is TRBD1 (5 bases). Germline lookup yields CDR1 LNHDA and CDR2 SQIVND (reference sequence). Trimming left V 7 bases short and J 4 bases short, with 13 bases between. This CDR3 region has 13 residues. The CDR3 DNA is TGTGCCAGTAACCCAGGGCCAGTCTATGGCTACACCTTC. Protein product: CASNPGPVYGYTF. The variable domain in full, with the rest retrieved from reference TRBV19 and TRBJ1-2, is DGGITQSPKYLFRKEGQNVTLSCEQNLNHDAMYWYRQDPGQGLRLIYYSQIVNDFQKGDIAEGYSVSREKKESFPLTVTSAQKNPTAFYLCASNPGPVYGYTFGSGTRLTVV.